Following are 20 T cell receptor beta chains from one sample sequenced in a study of blood T cell repertoires in COVID-19. Generated by immunoSEQ multiplex PCR, the TCRdb table keeps only in-frame clones and is missing some. The repertoire holds 180,000 or so clones, with roughly 84% as singletons. The source material was PBMCs or T cells enriched from blood (not recorded which). The receptors stem from a woman in her fifties or sixties who had recovered from COVID-19.

The rearrangement links TRBV6-5 to TRBJ2-5, with 8 bases that match TRBD2. Germline V lookup: CDR1 MNHEY, CDR2 SVGAGI. Trimming removed 2 bases from V and 3 bases from J; junction bases left unmatched: 8. This CDR3 has 16 amino acids. The CDR3 DNA follows: TGTGCCAGCAGTTACATCCGGGGTAGCGGGGAAGAGACCCAGTACTTC. Amino acids: CASSYIRGSGEETQYF.

The V gene is TRBV6-5, the J gene TRBJ1-2; 10 bases match TRBD1. V dropped 5 bases and J dropped 3; count of bases not matched to a gene: 3. Germline CDR1 MNHEY, CDR2 SVGAGI. The CDR3 extends over 14 amino acids. CDR3 DNA: TGTGCCAGCAGTCGGACAGGGGGGTACTATGGCTACACCTTC. This translates into CASSRTGGYYGYTF.

The chain joins TRBV19 to TRBJ1-5, with 7 bases that match TRBD1. The V segment lost 5 bases and the J segment 10 bases; nucleotides outside the gene matches: 11. The CDR3 spans 14 residues. Germline V CDR1 and CDR2: LNHDA, SQIVND (reference sequence). The CDR3 is CASSVTGTSIPQHF. CDR3 DNA sequence: TGTGCCAGTAGTGTGACAGGGACGAGCATTCCCCAGCATTTT.

The rearrangement uses TRBV11-1 and TRBJ1-6; TRBD1 agrees at 9 bases. The J segment lost 7 bases and the V segment lost 5 bases, leaving 3 bases of the junction unmatched. The CDR3 length is 14 residues. The germline V gene encodes CDR1 SGHAT and CDR2 FQDESV (reference sequence). The CDR3 here is CASSPGTGNSPLHF. The CDR3 region has the DNA TGTGCCAGCAGCCCCGGGACAGGGAATTCACCCCTCCACTTT.

The chain is built from TRBV5-1 and TRBJ1-6; 10 nucleotides align to TRBD1. The CDR3 is 15 amino acids. Germline values: CDR1 SGHRS, CDR2 YFSETQ. V shed 2 bases and J 7 bases; nucleotides not matched to a gene: 3. The CDR3 spells CASSFQTGGNSPLHF. In DNA, the CDR3 is TGCGCCAGCAGCTTCCAGACAGGGGGCAATTCACCCCTCCACTTT. The full variable domain, with the rest looked up from reference TRBV5-1 and TRBJ1-6, is KAGVTQTPRYLIKTRGQQVTLSCSPISGHRSVSWYQQTPGQGLQFLFEYFSETQRNKGNFPGRFSGRQFSNSRSEMNVSTLELGDSALYLCASSFQTGGNSPLHFGNGTRLTVT.

The chain carries TRBV3-1 (or the pseudogene TRBV3-2) and TRBJ2-1; TRBD2 matches 8 bases. Germline-derived CDR1 and CDR2 are LGHDT and YNNKEL (reference sequence). The CDR3 runs 16 residues. J was trimmed by 3 bases and V by 0 bases; bases with no gene match: 4. The CDR3 region has the DNA TGTGCCAGCAGCCAAGATTCCAGCGGGAGCTACAATGAGCAGTTCTTC. It specifies CASSQDSSGSYNEQFF.

The gene calls are TRBV7-8 and TRBJ2-3; 7 nucleotides agree with TRBD1. Germline lookup yields CDR1 SGHVS and CDR2 FQNEAQ. The V gene end was trimmed by 5 bases and the J gene end by 5 bases; junction bases not matched to a gene: 7. This CDR3 is 14 amino acids long. In DNA form, the CDR3 reads TGTGCCAGCAGCCTTCAGGGGGTGGTAGATACGCAGTATTTT. Translation gives CASSLQGVVDTQYF.

This rearrangement joins TRBV11-2 to TRBJ2-1, with 8 bases lining up with TRBD2. CDR3 size: 19 residues. V trimming: 1 base; J trimming: 4 bases; junction bases outside the gene matches: 15. The V gene's germline CDR1 is SGHAT and CDR2 FQNNGV. The CDR3, as DNA: TGTGCCAGCAGCTTAGCAATTGGGGCTCCGGGACTAGTTTACAATGAGCAGTTCTTC. Translated, it gives CASSLAIGAPGLVYNEQFF. Full variable domain (remainder filled in from reference TRBV11-2 and TRBJ2-1): EAGVAQSPRYKIIEKRQSVAFWCNPISGHATLYWYQQILGQGPKLLIQFQNNGVVDDSQLPKDRFSAERLKGVDSTLKIQPAKLEDSAVYLCASSLAIGAPGLVYNEQFFGPGTRLTVL.

The gene calls are TRBV7-9 and TRBJ1-4, with TRBD1 matching over 7 bases. The CDR3 has 15 residues. Per germline, CDR1 SEHNR and CDR2 FQNEAQ (reference sequence). Germline trimming cut 4 bases from V and 5 bases from J; bases unmatched to any gene: 7. The CDR3 spells CASSYTGALNEKLFF. CDR3 nucleotides: TGTGCCAGCAGCTATACAGGGGCCCTAAATGAAAAACTGTTTTTT.

This clone was seen just once. This sequence joins TRBV6-1 and TRBJ2-7, with D unclear. The CDR3 loop spans 11 amino acids. V was cut by 6 bases and J by 3 bases, with 6 bases left in between. Germline values: CDR1 MNHNS, CDR2 SASEGT. Here the CDR3 reads CASSRLYEQYF. CDR3 DNA sequence: TGTGCCAGCAGCCGACTCTACGAGCAGTACTTC.

V and J are TRBV10-2 and TRBJ2-3, with 14 positions matching TRBD2. The CDR3 spans 18 residues. Germline CDR1 and CDR2: WSHSY and SAAADI. V was clipped by 6 bases and J by 3 bases; unmatched bases: 11. The CDR3 loop reads CASRAGTSGSGRTDTQYF. The CDR3 DNA reads TGCGCCAGCAGGGCGGGGACTAGCGGGAGCGGGAGAACAGATACGCAGTATTTT.

The CDR3 is CASSTATGVPDYTF. CDR3 bases: TGTGCCAGCAGTACCGCTACAGGGGTTCCTGACTACACCTTC. The rearrangement uses TRBV7-9 and TRBJ1-2; 7 positions agree with TRBD1. Germline V CDR1 and CDR2: SEHNR, FQNEAQ (reference sequence). The CDR3 loop spans 14 amino acids. Unmatched junction bases numbered 14, after V lost 6 bases and J lost 10 bases.

This sequence joins TRBV7-9 and TRBJ1-3, with no clear D. The CDR3 is 13 amino acids. Deletions cut 10 bases from V and 1 base from J, with 11 bases between. Germline assignment: CDR1 SEHNR and CDR2 FQNEAQ (reference sequence). The CDR3 loop is CATSGPSGNTIYF. CDR3 coding DNA: TGTGCCACTTCGGGTCCATCTGGAAACACCATATATTTT.

J is TRBJ1-2 and V is TRBV2; D is ambiguous. CDR3 size: 12 residues. V lost 2 bases to trimming and J lost 6 bases, with 7 bases between them. Germline V gives CDR1 SNHLY, CDR2 FYNNEI. The CDR3 spells CASSEQYDGYTF. The CDR3 DNA sequence: TGTGCCAGCAGTGAACAGTACGATGGCTACACCTTC.

The sample holds one count of this clone. The chain couples TRBV12-5 to TRBJ2-2; TRBD2 might be the D (5 bases). The CDR3 has 13 amino acids. The germline V gene has CDR1 LGHNT and CDR2 FRNRAP. V lost 0 bases, J lost 7 bases, and 6 bases lay in between. The CDR3 protein is CASGLVLGGELFF. DNA for the CDR3: TGTGCTAGTGGTTTGGTACTAGGCGGGGAGCTGTTTTTT.

V and J are TRBV5-1 and TRBJ1-3; 8 bases fit TRBD1. The CDR3 spans 16 residues. The V gene end was trimmed by 4 bases and the J gene end by 3 bases; junction bases not matched to a gene: 9. Germline V gene data show CDR1 as SGHRS and CDR2 as YFSETQ. CDR3 nucleotide sequence: TGCGCCAGCAGCGAAGTTCAGGGGGCTGGTGGAAACACCATATATTTT. Translation: CASSEVQGAGGNTIYF.

This chain uses TRBV27 with TRBJ1-1; TRBD1 is a possible D gene (5 bases). There are 15 residues in the CDR3. Germline CDR1 and CDR2: MNHEY and SMNVEV (reference sequence). Between the trimmed V and J ends, which lost 5 bases and 5 bases, there was a span of 18 bases. DNA of the CDR3: TGTGCCAGCAGTCGAAACAGGTCCGGTAGGACTGAAGCTTTCTTT. The encoded protein is CASSRNRSGRTEAFF.

The table lists this clone with a few counts. V is TRBV7-3 and J is TRBJ1-1; D gene unclear. Trimming stripped 5 bases from V and 4 bases from J, with 11 bases between. This CDR3 has 13 amino acids. Germline values: CDR1 SGHTA, CDR2 FQGTGA. The CDR3 loop reads CASSLSPGTEAFF. The DNA of the CDR3 is TGTGCCAGCAGCCTAAGCCCGGGCACTGAAGCTTTCTTT.

This chain uses TRBV11-2 with TRBJ2-5, with 7 nucleotides matching TRBD2. With 2 bases clipped from V and 0 bases from J, the junction kept 6 bases outside the gene matches. CDR1 and CDR2 from the germline V gene are SGHAT and FQNNGV. This CDR3 has 16 residues. CDR3 DNA: TGTGCCAGCAGCTTACAAGGGGAGGGTGACCAAGAGACCCAGTACTTC. It yields the protein CASSLQGEGDQETQYF.

V and J are TRBV28 and TRBJ1-5, with D possibly TRBD1 on 5 matching bases. Germline CDR1 and CDR2: MDHEN and SYDVKM. With 6 bases removed from V and 0 bases from J, the gap between germline ends came to 12 bases. This CDR3 contains 15 residues. In DNA, the CDR3 is TGTGCCAGCAGGTTGACAGATTATAGCAATCAGCCCCAGCATTTT. Translation gives CASRLTDYSNQPQHF.